This TCR beta chain is drawn from a study of brain metastases from non-small cell lung cancer. Points from the study as a whole: Compared with their matched primary tumors, 60% to 65% of brain metastases showed expanded T-cell clones. Brain metastases shared most TCR repertoire with primaries, with sparse T cells.

Method: immunoSEQ multiplex PCR; TCRdb's copy keeps in-frame clones and lacks some. The sample yields roughly 3,800 clones, about 85% seen once. The germline V and J ends were trimmed by 5 bases and 12 bases, with 14 bases remaining between them. The germline gives CDR1 SGHTA, CDR2 FQGTGA. The CDR3 has 12 amino acids. With respect to this clone: What it recognizes is unknown.

Sequencing was performed on primary lung tumor tissue. This receptor was obtained from a donor aged 40 or over with non-small cell lung cancer. J is TRBJ2-1 and V is TRBV7-3; no firm D call. Here the CDR3 DNA reads TGTGCCAGCAGCCAAGGAAATGCCCCGCAGTTCTTC. Its translation is CASSQGNAPQFF.